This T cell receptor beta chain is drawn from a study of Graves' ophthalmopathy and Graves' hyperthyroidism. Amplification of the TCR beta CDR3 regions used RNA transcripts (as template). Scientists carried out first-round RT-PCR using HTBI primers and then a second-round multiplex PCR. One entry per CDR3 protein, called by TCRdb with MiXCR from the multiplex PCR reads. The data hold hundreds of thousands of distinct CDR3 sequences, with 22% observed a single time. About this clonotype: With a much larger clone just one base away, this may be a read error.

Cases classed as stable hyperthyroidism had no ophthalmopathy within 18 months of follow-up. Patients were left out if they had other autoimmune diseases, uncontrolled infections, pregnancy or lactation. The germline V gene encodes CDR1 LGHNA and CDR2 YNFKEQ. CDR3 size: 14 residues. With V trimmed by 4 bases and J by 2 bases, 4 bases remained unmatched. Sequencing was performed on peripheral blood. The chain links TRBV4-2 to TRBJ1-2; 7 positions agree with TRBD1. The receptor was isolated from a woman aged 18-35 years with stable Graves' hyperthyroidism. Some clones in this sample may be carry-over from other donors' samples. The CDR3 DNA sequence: TGTGCCAGCAGCCGGGGACAGTCAAACTATGGCTACACCTTC. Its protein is CASSRGQSNYGYTF.